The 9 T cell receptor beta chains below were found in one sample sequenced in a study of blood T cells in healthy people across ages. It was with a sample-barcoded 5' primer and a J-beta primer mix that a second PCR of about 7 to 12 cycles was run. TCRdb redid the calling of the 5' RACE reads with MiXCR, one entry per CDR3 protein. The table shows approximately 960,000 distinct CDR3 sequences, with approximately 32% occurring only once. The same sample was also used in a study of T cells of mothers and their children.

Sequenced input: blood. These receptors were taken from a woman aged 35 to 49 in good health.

CDR3 sequence: CASSQQGIEAFF. CDR3 DNA sequence: TGTGCCAGCAGTCAACAGGGGATAGAAGCTTTCTTT. This chain links TRBV7-8 with TRBJ1-1; 7 bases fit TRBD1. The germline gives CDR1 SGHVS, CDR2 FQNEAQ. The CDR3 is 12 amino acids. Germline trimming cut 6 bases from V and 8 bases from J; bases unmatched to any gene: 6.

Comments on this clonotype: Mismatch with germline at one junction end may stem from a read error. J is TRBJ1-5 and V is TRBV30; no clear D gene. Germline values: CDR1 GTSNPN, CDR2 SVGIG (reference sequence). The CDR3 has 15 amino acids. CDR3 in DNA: TGTGCCTGGAGTGTAACGGCCAGTCGCAATCACCCCCAGCATTTT. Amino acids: CAWSVTASRNHPQHF.

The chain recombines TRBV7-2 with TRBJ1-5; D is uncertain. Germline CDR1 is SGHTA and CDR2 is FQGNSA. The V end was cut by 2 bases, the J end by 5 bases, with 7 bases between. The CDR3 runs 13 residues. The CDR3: CASSLIVDQPQHF. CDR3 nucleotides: TGTGCCAGCAGCTTAATAGTGGATCAGCCCCAGCATTTT.

DNA for the CDR3: TGTGCCAGCAATGGACAGGGTTATGACACTGAAGCTTTCTTT. This encodes CASNGQGYDTEAFF. V usage is TRBV6-1 and J usage is TRBJ1-1, with TRBD1 matching 8 bases. V gave up 7 bases and J gave up 3 bases; unmatched junction bases: 7. CDR1 is MNHNS and CDR2 is SASEGT in the germline V gene. This CDR3 has 14 residues.

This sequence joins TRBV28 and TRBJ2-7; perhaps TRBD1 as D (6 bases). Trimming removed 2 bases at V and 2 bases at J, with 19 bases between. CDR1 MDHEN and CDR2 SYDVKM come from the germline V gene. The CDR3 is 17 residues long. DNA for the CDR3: TGTGCCAGCAGTTTAGGGGGCCCCGGGACGTTAACCTACGAGCAGTACTTC. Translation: CASSLGGPGTLTYEQYF.

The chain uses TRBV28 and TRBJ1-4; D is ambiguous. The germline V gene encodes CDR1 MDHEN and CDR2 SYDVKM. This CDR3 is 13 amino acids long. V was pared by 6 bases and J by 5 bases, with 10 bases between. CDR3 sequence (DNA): TGTGCCAGCAGCCCGACGGAGAATGAAAAACTGTTTTTT. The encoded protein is CASSPTENEKLFF.

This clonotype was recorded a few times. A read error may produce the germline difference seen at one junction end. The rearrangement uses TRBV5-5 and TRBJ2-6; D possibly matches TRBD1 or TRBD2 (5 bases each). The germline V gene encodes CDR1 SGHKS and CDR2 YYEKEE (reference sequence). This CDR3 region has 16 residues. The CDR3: CASTPGRFAGANVLTF. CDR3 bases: TGCGCCAGCACCCCGGGACGATTCGCTGGGGCCAACGTCCTGACTTTC.

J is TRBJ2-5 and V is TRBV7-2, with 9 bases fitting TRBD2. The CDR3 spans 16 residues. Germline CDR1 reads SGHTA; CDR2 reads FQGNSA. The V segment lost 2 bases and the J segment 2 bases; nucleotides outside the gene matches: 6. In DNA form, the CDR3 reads TGTGCCAGCAGCTTAAGGCGGGGGGGCGGGCAAGAGACCCAGTACTTC. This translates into CASSLRRGGGQETQYF.

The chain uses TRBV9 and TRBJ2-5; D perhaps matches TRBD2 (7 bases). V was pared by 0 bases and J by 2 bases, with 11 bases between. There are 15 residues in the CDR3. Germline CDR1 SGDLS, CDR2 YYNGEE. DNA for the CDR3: TGTGCCAGCAGCGTAGAGGGGGGACTACAAGAGACCCAGTACTTC. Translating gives CASSVEGGLQETQYF.